This TCR beta chain came from a study of shared clonotypes between healthy human individuals. TCRdb's copy holds only in-frame clones and misses some; the assay was immunoSEQ multiplex PCR. The profile shows more than 400,000 clones, more than 65% of them singletons. Germline CDR1 reads SGHVS; CDR2 reads FQNEAQ. Trimming took off 5 bases at V and 4 bases at J, with 18 bases between the two ends. The CDR3 covers 16 residues. The receptor comes from a woman between 40 and 55 years old in good health. Some clones in this sample may be carry-over from other donors' samples. The V call is TRBV7-8, the J call TRBJ1-3; a weak D match, TRBD1 (6 bases). The sequenced sample was PBMCs. The CDR3 sequence is CASSRQRGAQGNTIYF. Here the CDR3 DNA reads TGTGCCAGCAGCCGACAGCGGGGGGCACAAGGAAACACCATATATTTT. Variable domain in full (rest from reference TRBV7-8 and TRBJ1-3): GAGVSQSPRYKVAKRGQDVALRCDPISGHVSLFWYQQALGQGPEFLTYFQNEAQLDKSGLPSDRFFAERPEGSVSTLKIQRTQQEDSAVYLCASSRQRGAQGNTIYFGEGSWLTVV.